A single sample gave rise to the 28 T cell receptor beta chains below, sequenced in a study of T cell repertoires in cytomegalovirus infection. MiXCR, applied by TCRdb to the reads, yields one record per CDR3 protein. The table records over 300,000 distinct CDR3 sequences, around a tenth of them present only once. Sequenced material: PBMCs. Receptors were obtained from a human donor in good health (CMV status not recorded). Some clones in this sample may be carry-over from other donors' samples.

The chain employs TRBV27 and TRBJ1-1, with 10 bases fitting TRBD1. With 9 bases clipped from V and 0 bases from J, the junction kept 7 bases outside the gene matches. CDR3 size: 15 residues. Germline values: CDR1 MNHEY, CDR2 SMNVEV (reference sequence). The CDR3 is CASRTGGTLNTEAFF. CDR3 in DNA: TGTGCCAGTCGGACAGGGGGAACCCTGAACACTGAAGCTTTCTTT.

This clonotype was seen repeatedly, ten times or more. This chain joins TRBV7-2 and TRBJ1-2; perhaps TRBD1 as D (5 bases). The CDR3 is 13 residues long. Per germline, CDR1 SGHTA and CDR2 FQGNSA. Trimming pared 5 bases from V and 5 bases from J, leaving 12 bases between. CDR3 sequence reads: CASSLLDRYGYTF. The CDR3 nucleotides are TGTGCCAGCAGCCTCCTCGACAGATATGGCTACACCTTC.

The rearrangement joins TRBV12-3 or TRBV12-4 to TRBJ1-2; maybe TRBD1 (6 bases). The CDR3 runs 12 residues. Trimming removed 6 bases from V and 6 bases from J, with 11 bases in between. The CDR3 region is CASSIHRDGYTF. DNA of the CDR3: TGTGCCAGCAGCATTCACAGGGATGGCTACACCTTC.

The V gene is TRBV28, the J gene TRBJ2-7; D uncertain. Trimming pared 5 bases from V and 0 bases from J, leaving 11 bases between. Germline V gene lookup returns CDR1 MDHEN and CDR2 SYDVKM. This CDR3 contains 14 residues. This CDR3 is CASSVVLSSYEQYF. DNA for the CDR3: TGTGCCAGCAGTGTAGTCCTAAGCTCCTACGAGCAGTACTTC.

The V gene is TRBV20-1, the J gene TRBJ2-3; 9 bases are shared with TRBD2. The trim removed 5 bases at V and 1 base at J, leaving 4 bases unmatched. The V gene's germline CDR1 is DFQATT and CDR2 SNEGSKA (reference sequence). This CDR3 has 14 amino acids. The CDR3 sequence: CSAGLARRTDTQYF. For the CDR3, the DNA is TGCAGTGCTGGACTAGCGAGGCGCACAGATACGCAGTATTTT.

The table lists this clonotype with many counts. In DNA form, the CDR3 reads TGTGCCAGCAGCTTAGGAGGGGGCGGAGGTGAGCAGTTCTTC. Its translation is CASSLGGGGGEQFF. The J gene is TRBJ2-1, the V gene TRBV7-6, with 7 bases aligning to TRBD1. J was trimmed by 9 bases and V by 1 base; bases with no gene match: 6. The CDR3 is 14 residues long. Germline loops: CDR1 SGHVS, CDR2 FNYEAQ.

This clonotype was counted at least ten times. CDR3 region: CASSEGITGGATAFF. CDR3 nucleotides: TGTGCCAGCAGTGAGGGGATTACAGGGGGCGCAACAGCTTTCTTT. The rearrangement uses TRBV2 and TRBJ1-1; the match to TRBD1 covers 9 bases. CDR1 is SNHLY and CDR2 is FYNNEI in the germline V gene. The CDR3 is 15 amino acids. V lost 3 bases, J lost 10 bases, and 12 bases stayed unmatched.

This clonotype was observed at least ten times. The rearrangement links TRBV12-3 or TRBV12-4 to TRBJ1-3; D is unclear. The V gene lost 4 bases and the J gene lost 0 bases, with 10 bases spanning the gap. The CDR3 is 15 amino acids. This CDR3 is CASSSRWLSGNTIYF. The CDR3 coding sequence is TGTGCCAGCAGTTCCCGTTGGCTCTCTGGAAACACCATATATTTT.

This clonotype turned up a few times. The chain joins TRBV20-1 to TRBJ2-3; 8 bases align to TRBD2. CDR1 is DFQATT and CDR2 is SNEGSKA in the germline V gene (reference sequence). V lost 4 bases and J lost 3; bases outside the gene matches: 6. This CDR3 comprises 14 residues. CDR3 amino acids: CSATGGPRTDTQYF. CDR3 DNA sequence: TGCAGTGCTACGGGGGGGCCCCGTACAGATACGCAGTATTTT.

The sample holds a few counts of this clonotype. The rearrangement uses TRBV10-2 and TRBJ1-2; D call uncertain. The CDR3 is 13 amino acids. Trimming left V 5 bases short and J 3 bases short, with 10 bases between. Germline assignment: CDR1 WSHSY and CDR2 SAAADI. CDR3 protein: CASSPDIYYGYTF. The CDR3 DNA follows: TGCGCCAGCAGTCCCGACATATACTATGGCTACACCTTC.

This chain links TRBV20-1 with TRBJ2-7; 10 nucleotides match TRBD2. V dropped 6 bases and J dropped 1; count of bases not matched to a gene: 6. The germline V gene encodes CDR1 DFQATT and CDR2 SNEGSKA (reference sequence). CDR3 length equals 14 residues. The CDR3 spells CSAILLAGSYEQYF. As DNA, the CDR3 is TGCAGTGCCATCTTACTAGCGGGGTCCTACGAGCAGTACTTC.

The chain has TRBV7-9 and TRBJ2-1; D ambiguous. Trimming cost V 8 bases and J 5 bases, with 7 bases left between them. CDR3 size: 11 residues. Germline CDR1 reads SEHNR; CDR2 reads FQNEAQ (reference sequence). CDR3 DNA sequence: TGTGCCAGCGACGGAAACAATGAGCAGTTCTTC. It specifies CASDGNNEQFF.

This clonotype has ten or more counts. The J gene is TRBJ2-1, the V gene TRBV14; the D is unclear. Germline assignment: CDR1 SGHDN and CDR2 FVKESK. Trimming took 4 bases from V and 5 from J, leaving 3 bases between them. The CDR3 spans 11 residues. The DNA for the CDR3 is TGTGCCAGCAGCCGAGACAATGAGCAGTTCTTC. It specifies CASSRDNEQFF. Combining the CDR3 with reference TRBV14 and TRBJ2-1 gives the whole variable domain EAGVTQFPSHSVIEKGQTVTLRCDPISGHDNLYWYRRVMGKEIKFLLHFVKESKQDESGMPNNRFLAERTGGTYSTLKVQPAELEDSGVYFCASSRDNEQFFGPGTRLTVL.

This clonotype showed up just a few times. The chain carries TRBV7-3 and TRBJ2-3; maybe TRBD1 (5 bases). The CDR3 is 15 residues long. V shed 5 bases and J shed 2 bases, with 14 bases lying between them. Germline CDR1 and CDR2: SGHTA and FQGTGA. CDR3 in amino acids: CASSAPGSLTDTQYF. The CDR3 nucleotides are TGTGCCAGCAGCGCCCCAGGGTCCCTCACAGATACGCAGTATTTT.

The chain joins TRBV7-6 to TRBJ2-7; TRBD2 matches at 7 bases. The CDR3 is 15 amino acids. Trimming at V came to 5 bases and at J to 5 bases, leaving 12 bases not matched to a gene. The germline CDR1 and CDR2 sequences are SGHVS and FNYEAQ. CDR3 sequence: CASSQSGVLGNEQYF. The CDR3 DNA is TGTGCCAGCAGCCAGAGCGGGGTCCTCGGGAACGAGCAGTACTTC.

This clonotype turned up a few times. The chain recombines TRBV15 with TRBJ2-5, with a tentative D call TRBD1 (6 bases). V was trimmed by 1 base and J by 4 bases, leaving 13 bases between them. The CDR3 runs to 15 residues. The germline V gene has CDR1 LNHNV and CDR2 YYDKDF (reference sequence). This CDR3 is CATSRGGQGRETQYF. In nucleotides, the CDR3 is TGTGCCACCAGCAGAGGGGGGCAGGGGAGAGAGACCCAGTACTTC.

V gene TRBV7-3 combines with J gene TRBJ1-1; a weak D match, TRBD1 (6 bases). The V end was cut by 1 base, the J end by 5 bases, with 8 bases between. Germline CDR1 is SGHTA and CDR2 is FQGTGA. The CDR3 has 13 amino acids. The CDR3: CASSLKRGTEAFF. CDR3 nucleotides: TGTGCCAGCAGCTTAAAAAGGGGGACTGAAGCTTTCTTT.

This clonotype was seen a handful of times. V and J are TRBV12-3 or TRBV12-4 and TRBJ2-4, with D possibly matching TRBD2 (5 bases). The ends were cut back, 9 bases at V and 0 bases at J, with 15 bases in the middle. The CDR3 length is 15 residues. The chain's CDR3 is CASRRTQLAKNIQYF. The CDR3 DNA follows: TGTGCCAGTCGCCGGACTCAACTAGCCAAAAACATTCAGTACTTC.

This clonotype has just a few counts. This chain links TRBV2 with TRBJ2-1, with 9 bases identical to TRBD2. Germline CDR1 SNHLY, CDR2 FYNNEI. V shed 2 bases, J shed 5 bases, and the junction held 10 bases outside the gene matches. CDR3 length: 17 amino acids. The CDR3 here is CASSERLAGGNHNEQFF. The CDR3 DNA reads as TGTGCCAGCAGTGAAAGGCTGGCGGGGGGGAACCACAATGAGCAGTTCTTC. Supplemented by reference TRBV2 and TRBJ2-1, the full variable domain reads EPEVTQTPSHQVTQMGQEVILRCVPISNHLYFYWYRQILGQKVEFLVSFYNNEISEKSEIFDDQFSVERPDGSNFTLKIRSTKLEDSAMYFCASSERLAGGNHNEQFFGPGTRLTVL.

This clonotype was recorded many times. This chain's CDR3 is CASSEGGQGFNEQYF. The CDR3 DNA reads as TGTGCCAGCAGTGAAGGGGGACAGGGGTTCAACGAGCAGTACTTC. The rearrangement joins TRBV6-1 to TRBJ2-7; 10 bases fit TRBD1. The V gene's germline CDR1 is MNHNS and CDR2 SASEGT. J gave up 5 bases and V 1 base, and 5 bases lay outside the gene matches. The CDR3 extends over 15 amino acids.

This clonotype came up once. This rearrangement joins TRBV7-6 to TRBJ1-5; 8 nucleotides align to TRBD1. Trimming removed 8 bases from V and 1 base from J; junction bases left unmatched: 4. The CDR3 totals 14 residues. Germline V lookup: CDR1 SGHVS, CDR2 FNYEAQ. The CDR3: CASGRQGSNQPQHF. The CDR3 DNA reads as TGTGCCAGCGGACGACAGGGGAGCAATCAGCCCCAGCATTTT.

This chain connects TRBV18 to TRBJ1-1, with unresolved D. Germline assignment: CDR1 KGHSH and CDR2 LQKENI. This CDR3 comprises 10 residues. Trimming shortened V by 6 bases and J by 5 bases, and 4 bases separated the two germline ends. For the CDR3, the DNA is TGTGCCAGCTCGGCAACTGAAGCTTTCTTT. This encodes CASSATEAFF.

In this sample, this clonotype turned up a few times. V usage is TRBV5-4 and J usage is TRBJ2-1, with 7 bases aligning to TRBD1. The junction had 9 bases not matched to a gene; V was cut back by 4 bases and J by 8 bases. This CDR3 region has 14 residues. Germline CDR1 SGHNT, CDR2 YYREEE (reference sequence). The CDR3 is CASSNPGQYDEQFF. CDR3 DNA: TGTGCCAGCAGCAACCCGGGACAGTACGATGAGCAGTTCTTC. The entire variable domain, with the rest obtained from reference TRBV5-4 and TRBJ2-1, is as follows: ETGVTQSPTHLIKTRGQQVTLRCSSQSGHNTVSWYQQALGQGPQFIFQYYREEENGRGNFPPRFSGLQFPNYSSELNVNALELDDSALYLCASSNPGQYDEQFFGPGTRLTVL.

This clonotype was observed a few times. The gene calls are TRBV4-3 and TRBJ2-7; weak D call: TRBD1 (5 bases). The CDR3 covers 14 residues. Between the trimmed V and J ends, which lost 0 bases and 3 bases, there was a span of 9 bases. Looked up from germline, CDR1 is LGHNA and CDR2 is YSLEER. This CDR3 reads CASSQEARGYEQYF. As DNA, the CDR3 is TGCGCCAGCAGCCAAGAGGCAAGGGGCTACGAGCAGTACTTC.

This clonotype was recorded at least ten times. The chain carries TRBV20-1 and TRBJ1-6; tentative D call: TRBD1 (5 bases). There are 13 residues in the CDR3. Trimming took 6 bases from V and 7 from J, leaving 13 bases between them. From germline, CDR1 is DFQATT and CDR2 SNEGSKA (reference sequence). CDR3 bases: TGCAGTGCCAACGGGCGGGACAATTCACCCCTCCACTTT. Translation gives CSANGRDNSPLHF.

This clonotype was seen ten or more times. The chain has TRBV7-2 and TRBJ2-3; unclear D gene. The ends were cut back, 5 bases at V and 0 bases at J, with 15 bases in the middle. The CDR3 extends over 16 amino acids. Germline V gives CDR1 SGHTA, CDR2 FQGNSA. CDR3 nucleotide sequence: TGTGCCAGCAGCCCTCGATTAGCAGACAGCACAGATACGCAGTATTTT. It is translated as CASSPRLADSTDTQYF.

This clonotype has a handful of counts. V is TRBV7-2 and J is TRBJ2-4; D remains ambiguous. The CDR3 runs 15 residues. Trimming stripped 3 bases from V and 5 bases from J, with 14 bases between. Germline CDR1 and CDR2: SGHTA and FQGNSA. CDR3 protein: CASSFLETRQNIQYF. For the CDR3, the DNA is TGTGCCAGCAGCTTCTTGGAGACCCGCCAAAACATTCAGTACTTC.

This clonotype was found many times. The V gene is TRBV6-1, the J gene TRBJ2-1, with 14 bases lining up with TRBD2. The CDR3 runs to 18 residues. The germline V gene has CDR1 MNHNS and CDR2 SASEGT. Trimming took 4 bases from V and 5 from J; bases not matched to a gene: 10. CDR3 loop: CASSAGGTSGGPHNEQFF. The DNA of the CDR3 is TGTGCCAGCAGTGCCGGCGGGACTAGCGGGGGTCCCCACAATGAGCAGTTCTTC.